These 10 T cell receptor beta chains originate from one sample sequenced in a study of T cell responses to AZD1222 COVID-19 vaccine. The table came from immunoSEQ multiplex PCR; TCRdb's copy has only in-frame clones and leaves some out. The sample holds 150,000 or so clones, roughly 92% seen once. The source material was peripheral blood, sampled on day 0 of AZD1222 vaccination. The receptor source for this set is an adult in good health.

J is TRBJ1-3 and V is TRBV11-2; TRBD1 might be the D (6 bases). Germline V lookup: CDR1 SGHAT, CDR2 FQNNGV. This CDR3 comprises 16 residues. V lost 1 base and J 1 base, leaving 11 bases between the germline ends. The chain's CDR3 is CASSLGTGLSGNTIYF. CDR3 in DNA: TGTGCCAGCAGCTTAGGCACAGGGCTTTCTGGAAACACCATATATTTT.

This rearrangement joins TRBV5-1 to TRBJ2-2; tentative D call: TRBD2 (5 bases). The germline V gene encodes CDR1 SGHRS and CDR2 YFSETQ. This CDR3 is built from 15 residues. The V and J ends lost 7 bases and 3 bases respectively, with 16 bases between them. For the CDR3, the DNA is TGCGCCAGCCACGAGGGTCAATTTTACACCGGGGAGCTGTTTTTT. Its translation is CASHEGQFYTGELFF.

V usage is TRBV27 and J usage is TRBJ2-1; 9 bases agree with TRBD1. Germline values: CDR1 MNHEY, CDR2 SMNVEV (reference sequence). Losses at the gene ends were 4 bases for V and 6 bases for J; bases not matched to a gene: 7. CDR3 size: 15 residues. The CDR3 loop is CASSWGQGSINEQFF. The DNA for the CDR3 is TGTGCCAGCAGTTGGGGACAGGGAAGTATCAATGAGCAGTTCTTC.

V and J are TRBV24-1 and TRBJ1-2; 9 bases map to TRBD1. The J segment lost 10 bases and the V segment lost 6 bases, leaving 8 bases of the junction unmatched. The germline CDR1 and CDR2 sequences are KGHDR and SFDVKD. CDR3 length: 13 amino acids. CDR3 DNA sequence: TGTGCCACCAGTCCGGGACAGGGTTTGGCCTACACCTTC. Protein: CATSPGQGLAYTF.

The chain links TRBV5-4 to TRBJ2-2; 9 positions match TRBD2. V lost 4 bases and J lost 3; bases outside the gene matches: 10. CDR1 and CDR2 (germline): SGHNT, YYREEE (reference sequence). CDR3 length equals 17 residues. DNA for the CDR3: TGTGCCAGCAGCCGTCGGACGGCTAGCGGGGACACCGGGGAGCTGTTTTTT. This translates into CASSRRTASGDTGELFF.

The V gene is TRBV7-8, the J gene TRBJ2-7, with D maybe TRBD1 (6 bases). Germline lookup yields CDR1 SGHVS and CDR2 FQNEAQ. This CDR3 is built from 16 residues. V gave up 5 bases and J gave up 3 bases, with 20 bases separating them. The CDR3 spells CASSPLRLTGDYEQYF. In DNA, the CDR3 is TGTGCCAGCAGCCCCCTTAGACTGACAGGCGACTACGAGCAGTACTTC.

The chain is built from TRBV7-2 and TRBJ1-1, with D unclear. CDR3 length: 14 amino acids. The V and J ends lost 5 bases and 4 bases respectively, with 14 bases between them. The germline gives CDR1 SGHTA, CDR2 FQGNSA. The CDR3 DNA follows: TGTGCCAGCAGCCACCGGGCGGCGGGCACTGAAGCTTTCTTT. It encodes CASSHRAAGTEAFF.

The DNA of the CDR3 is TGCAGCGTTGCAAGGGGGCGAGCTAACTATGGCTACACCTTC. It translates to CSVARGRANYGYTF. The J gene is TRBJ1-2, the V gene TRBV29-1, with 7 nucleotides matching TRBD1. The CDR3 is 14 amino acids. J was trimmed by 0 bases and V by 4 bases; bases with no gene match: 5. Germline CDR1 is SQVTM and CDR2 is ANQGSEA.

The rearrangement uses TRBV28 and TRBJ1-4; no definite D call. CDR1 MDHEN and CDR2 SYDVKM come from the germline V gene. The CDR3 consists of 14 residues. V dropped 5 bases and J dropped 0 bases, with 7 bases sitting between them. DNA for the CDR3: TGTGCCAGCAGTATTGGGGCAACTAATGAAAAACTGTTTTTT. Protein sequence: CASSIGATNEKLFF.

Only one count was recorded for this clone. The chain employs TRBV5-4 and TRBJ1-2; D is ambiguous. Per the germline V gene, CDR1 is SGHNT and CDR2 is YYREEE (reference sequence). The CDR3 is made up of 13 amino acids. The ends were cut back, 5 bases at V and 4 bases at J, with 12 bases in the middle. This CDR3 is CASRFPGSYGYTF. The CDR3 DNA reads as TGTGCCAGCAGATTTCCGGGGTCCTATGGCTACACCTTC. Based on the CDR3 plus reference TRBV5-4 and TRBJ1-2, the full variable domain is ETGVTQSPTHLIKTRGQQVTLRCSSQSGHNTVSWYQQALGQGPQFIFQYYREEENGRGNFPPRFSGLQFPNYSSELNVNALELDDSALYLCASRFPGSYGYTFGSGTRLTVV.